This T cell receptor (beta chain) stems from a study of T cells expressing NK-cell markers (dated by TCRdb to the early 2020s). About the study as a whole: TCR beta-chain repertoires were profiled in sorted CD3+CD56+NKG2C+, CD3+CD56+NKG2C- and CD3+CD56-NKG2C+ T-cell subsets from about 8 donors. Seven of the eight sequenced donors were HCMV-seropositive and one was HCMV-seronegative. All eight donors whose samples were sequenced were randomly selected healthy volunteers, three of them men and five women. Illumina HiSeq 2000/2500, MiSeq or NextSeq was used to sequence libraries as 2 x 150 bp reads.

The sequencer was an Illumina HiSeq 2000. 5'RACE template switching, by which a universal primer site and unique molecular identifiers were added, was used to make TCR beta cDNA libraries. Priming for cDNA synthesis came from the TCR beta constant segment, and two successive PCR amplification steps followed. On the study's bioinformatics: MIGEC was used to demultiplex reads and group the reads by UMI, and MiTCR was used to assemble and quantify clonotypes. Only TCR cDNA sequences supported by at least two reads were kept to exclude erroneous sequences. Downstream repertoire analysis used the tcR package, and clonotypes were matched across fractions by CDR3 nucleotide sequence plus V segment. Antigen specificity was annotated against VDJdb with VDJmatch, allowing one amino acid substitution in CDR3. With the reads reprocessed by TCRdb, a single entry stands for each CDR3 protein sequence and no DNA is reported. The V and J calls here are based on TCRdb, not the publication. The sample's table lists a count of 120,000 to 150,000 distinct CDR3 sequences. The biggest ten clones account for roughly 12% of the sample.

A commercial ELISA kit detecting HCMV-specific IgG in serum was used to determine HCMV serostatus. Ficoll density gradient centrifugation was used to isolate peripheral blood mononuclear cells from blood. Summary of the overall study and its limitations: In roughly 6 donors, the dominant CD3+CD56+NKG2C+ clonotypes ranked among the top 10 CD8+ clonotypes, making up about 1.0-8% of CD8+ T cells. It remained unclear whether the expanded NKG2C-expressing T cell clones were specific for HCMV antigens. Those dominant clonotypes were again the most abundant among CD3+CD56-NKG2C+ cells in a handful of donors, at roughly 25-60.1%.

Concerning this clonotype itself: This receptor's antigen is unknown.

The CDR3, cysteine through phenylalanine, is 14 amino acids long. No DNA has been recorded. Looking up the germline V gene yields CDR1 ENHRY and CDR2 SYGVKD. This receptor was obtained from a man in his late teens or twenties in good health. Donor details come from another sample of the same person, matched by shared clones. The sequence is built from TRBV10-3 and TRBJ1-5; TCRdb outputs TRBD1, but without DNA this stays unchecked. The sequencing input was blood T cells: a sorted CD56 or NKG2C T cell subset, CD4+ or CD8+ T cells, or bulk PBMC T cells (not recorded which). The CDR3 protein: CAISLGQENQPQHF.